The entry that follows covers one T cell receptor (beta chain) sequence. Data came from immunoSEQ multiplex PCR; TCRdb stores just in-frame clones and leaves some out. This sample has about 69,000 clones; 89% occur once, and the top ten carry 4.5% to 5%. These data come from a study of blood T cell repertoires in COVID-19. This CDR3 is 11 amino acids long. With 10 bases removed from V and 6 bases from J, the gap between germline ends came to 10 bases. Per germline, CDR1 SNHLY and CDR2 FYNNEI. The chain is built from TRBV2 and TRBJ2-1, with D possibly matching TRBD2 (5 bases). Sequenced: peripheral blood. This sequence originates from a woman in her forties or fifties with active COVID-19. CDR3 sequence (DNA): TGTGCCACAGGACTTCTCAATGAGCAGTTCTTC. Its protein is CATGLLNEQFF.